The 19 T cell receptor beta chains listed next were all sequenced from one sample in a study of naive and memory T cell subsets (dated by TCRdb to about 2017). The library was built by means of 5' RACE. Data came from an Illumina MiSeq. For the blood and skin samples, reverse transcription of TCR RNA was done with SuperScript IV along with alpha and beta constant region primers. TCRdb reworked the public reads: Q25 trimming with fastp, MiXCR clone assembly, productive beta chains retained. All rows with the same CDR3 protein become a single entry with the most common DNA and genes. In all, the sample holds 20,000 to 30,000 distinct CDR3 sequences, and roughly 25% of those were seen once. The ten largest clones represent roughly 1.9% of the sample. Whole blood analysis involved drawing under 3 ml of peripheral blood from adult healthy volunteers into Tempus tubes and then extracting RNA following the manufacturer's instructions.

The receptors were sampled from a female donor in good health.

DNA for the CDR3: TGCAGTGCTAGGTCGGCTCCTTCCTACGAGCAGTACTTC. Encoded protein: CSARSAPSYEQYF. The V and J genes are TRBV20-1 and TRBJ2-7; no clear D. Germline V CDR1 and CDR2: DFQATT, SNEGSKA (reference sequence). The V end was cut by 3 bases, the J end by 1 base, with 10 bases between. The CDR3 runs to 13 residues.

The chain joins TRBV5-1 to TRBJ2-7; 14 bases match TRBD2. The junction had 5 bases not matched to a gene; V was cut back by 4 bases and J by 2 bases. The CDR3 spans 16 residues. Germline V lookup: CDR1 SGHRS, CDR2 YFSETQ. The DNA of the CDR3 is TGCGCCAGCAGCAACAGACTAGCGGGGGGGGCCTACGAGCAGTACTTC. Encoded protein: CASSNRLAGGAYEQYF.

This clonotype was observed a handful of times. The rearrangement joins TRBV6-2 or TRBV6-3 to TRBJ2-6, with TRBD1 as a possible D gene (5 bases). Germline CDR1 is MNHEY and CDR2 is SVGEGT. The CDR3 runs to 15 residues. The germline V and J ends were trimmed by 2 bases and 4 bases, with 9 bases remaining between them. As DNA, the CDR3 is TGTGCCAGCAGTTACGCAGGGTCCGGGGCCAACGTCCTGACTTTC. As protein: CASSYAGSGANVLTF.

This clonotype was seen repeatedly, ten times or more. The chain has TRBV13 and TRBJ2-5, with D tentatively TRBD1 or TRBD2 (6 bases each). Deletions cut 5 bases from V and 5 bases from J, with 12 bases between. The CDR3 sequence is 13 residues long. Germline V gives CDR1 PRHDT, CDR2 FYEKMQ (reference sequence). CDR3 protein: CASSPQGGETQYF. The CDR3 coding sequence is TGTGCCAGCAGCCCACAGGGAGGTGAGACCCAGTACTTC.

The chain is built from TRBV29-1 and TRBJ1-4; TRBD1 is a possible D gene (5 bases). The CDR3 is made up of 12 amino acids. The germline gives CDR1 SQVTM, CDR2 ANQGSEA. The germline V and J ends were trimmed by 7 bases and 7 bases, with 13 bases remaining between them. CDR3 in amino acids: CSAQGNGEKLFF. CDR3 bases: TGCAGCGCTCAGGGTAATGGTGAAAAACTGTTTTTT.

The chain is built from TRBV5-6 and TRBJ2-3; 8 nucleotides line up with TRBD1. CDR1 is SGHDT, CDR2 YYEEEE, per germline. This CDR3 is built from 17 residues. Germline trimming cut 3 bases from V and 2 bases from J; bases unmatched to any gene: 11. The CDR3 is CASSSWTGRSLTDTQYF. CDR3 coding DNA: TGTGCCAGCAGCTCCTGGACAGGGAGGTCCCTCACAGATACGCAGTATTTT.

The chain couples TRBV6-6 to TRBJ1-5; D is ambiguous. The CDR3 runs to 14 residues. Trimming pared 2 bases from V and 4 bases from J, leaving 9 bases between. In germline, CDR1 is MNHNY, CDR2 SVGAGI (reference sequence). Written as DNA, the CDR3 is TGTGCCAGCAGTTACGTCGGAGGAAATCAGCCCCAGCATTTT. Translating gives CASSYVGGNQPQHF.

This clonotype was seen more than once but under ten times. V and J are TRBV2 and TRBJ2-3; no firm D call. The ends were cut back, 1 base at V and 2 bases at J, with 10 bases in the middle. CDR3 length: 15 amino acids. The germline CDR1 and CDR2 sequences are SNHLY and FYNNEI. CDR3 region: CASSEEGSYTDTQYF. In nucleotides, the CDR3 is TGTGCCAGCAGTGAAGAGGGTTCCTACACAGATACGCAGTATTTT.

This clonotype was observed many times. The chain carries TRBV5-1 and TRBJ2-6; the match to TRBD1 covers 8 bases. This CDR3 comprises 18 residues. V shed 0 bases, J shed 3 bases, and the junction held 8 bases outside the gene matches. Germline V gene data show CDR1 as SGHRS and CDR2 as YFSETQ. This CDR3 is CASSLARTGLFGANVLTF. The CDR3 DNA follows: TGCGCCAGCAGCTTGGCGCGGACAGGGTTATTTGGGGCCAACGTCCTGACTTTC.

The CDR3 loop reads CSVGTSGWSYEQYF. The CDR3 DNA is TGCAGCGTTGGGACTAGCGGGTGGAGCTACGAGCAGTACTTC. This chain connects TRBV29-1 to TRBJ2-7, with TRBD2 identical over 11 bases. V trimming: 4 bases; J trimming: 3 bases; junction bases outside the gene matches: 5. The length of the CDR3 is 14 residues. Germline CDR1 SQVTM, CDR2 ANQGSEA.

This clonotype showed up many times. The CDR3 spells CASSFVILGEQFF. In DNA, the CDR3 is TGTGCCAGCAGTTTTGTGATTCTCGGTGAGCAGTTCTTC. The V gene is TRBV6-5, the J gene TRBJ2-1, with D hard to call. In germline, CDR1 is MNHEY, CDR2 SVGAGI. The CDR3 consists of 13 residues. V was cut by 4 bases and J by 9 bases, with 13 bases left in between.

This clonotype was recorded at least ten times. This sequence joins TRBV18 and TRBJ2-7; possible D gene TRBD1, 6 bases. CDR3 length: 18 residues. V gave up 6 bases and J gave up 6 bases, with 30 bases separating them. The germline V gene has CDR1 KGHSH and CDR2 LQKENI. This CDR3 reads CASSFSRPGHALLGEQYF. Here the CDR3 DNA reads TGTGCCAGCTCGTTTTCCCGCCCGGGACACGCCCTCCTTGGCGAGCAGTACTTC.

The V gene is TRBV20-1, the J gene TRBJ1-1, with D uncertain. Germline V lookup: CDR1 DFQATT, CDR2 SNEGSKA (reference sequence). The V gene lost 0 bases and the J gene lost 1 base, with 3 bases spanning the gap. CDR3 length equals 12 residues. CDR3 sequence: CSAREWNTEAFF. The DNA for the CDR3 is TGCAGTGCTAGAGAGTGGAACACTGAAGCTTTCTTT.

This clonotype was recorded many times. The rearrangement uses TRBV5-5 and TRBJ2-3; a possible D gene is TRBD1 (6 bases). V was clipped by 1 base and J by 4 bases, with 10 bases between them. The CDR3 covers 14 residues. Germline CDR1 reads SGHKS; CDR2 reads YYEKEE (reference sequence). This CDR3 reads CASSLHRVPDTQYF. Written as DNA, the CDR3 is TGTGCCAGCAGCTTGCACAGGGTTCCAGATACGCAGTATTTT. Combining the CDR3 with reference TRBV5-5 and TRBJ2-3 gives the whole variable domain DAGVTQSPTHLIKTRGQQVTLRCSPISGHKSVSWYQQVLGQGPQFIFQYYEKEERGRGNFPDRFSARQFPNYSSELNVNALLLGDSALYLCASSLHRVPDTQYFGPGTRLTVL.

J is TRBJ2-1 and V is TRBV2; 11 bases are a match to TRBD2. The V gene's germline CDR1 is SNHLY and CDR2 FYNNEI. CDR3 length: 15 residues. V shed 8 bases and J 3 bases; nucleotides not matched to a gene: 6. CDR3 nucleotide sequence: TGTGCCAGCCTCCGCACTAGCGGGAGCTACAATGAGCAGTTCTTC. It encodes CASLRTSGSYNEQFF.

This clonotype has a count of ten or more. The rearrangement joins TRBV19 to TRBJ1-5; no reliable D call. The V end was cut by 6 bases, the J end by 7 bases, with 22 bases between. The CDR3 runs 16 residues. The germline gives CDR1 LNHDA, CDR2 SQIVND (reference sequence). The CDR3 reads CASRRLPGGGGQPQHF. The CDR3 region has the DNA TGTGCCAGTAGAAGACTACCGGGAGGAGGTGGCCAGCCCCAGCATTTT. Variable domain in full (rest from reference TRBV19 and TRBJ1-5): DGGITQSPKYLFRKEGQNVTLSCEQNLNHDAMYWYRQDPGQGLRLIYYSQIVNDFQKGDIAEGYSVSREKKESFPLTVTSAQKNPTAFYLCASRRLPGGGGQPQHFGDGTRLSIL.

By share of the sample, this clonotype is medium-sized (0.01 to 0.1%). The chain uses TRBV20-1 and TRBJ2-7; D is undetermined. The CDR3 totals 14 residues. Trimming removed 6 bases from V and 6 bases from J, with 21 bases in between. Germline assignment: CDR1 DFQATT and CDR2 SNEGSKA (reference sequence). CDR3 in DNA: TGCAGTGCGATTAACCGGGTCACACCTTTCGAGCAGTACTTC. This gives the protein CSAINRVTPFEQYF.

The chain links TRBV7-2 to TRBJ2-5, with 9 bases fitting TRBD1. Germline V gives CDR1 SGHTA, CDR2 FQGNSA. CDR3 length: 16 residues. The V segment lost 6 bases and the J segment 6 bases; nucleotides outside the gene matches: 14. The CDR3 loop is CASSLTPGQGVQTQYF. CDR3 DNA sequence: TGTGCCAGCAGTTTAACCCCGGGACAGGGTGTACAGACCCAGTACTTC.

The rearrangement joins TRBV2 to TRBJ2-7; 8 bases agree with TRBD1. After removal of 3 bases from V and 4 bases from J, the junction contained 5 bases not matched to a gene. Germline assignment: CDR1 SNHLY and CDR2 FYNNEI. The CDR3 contains 14 residues. The CDR3 loop is CASSDQGAGYEQYF. CDR3 in DNA: TGTGCCAGCAGTGATCAGGGGGCAGGGTACGAGCAGTACTTC.